This TCR beta chain stems from a study of cytomegalovirus exposure and HLA in healthy donors. The CDR3 loop spans 15 amino acids. The germline CDR1 and CDR2 sequences are MGHRA and YSYEKL. After removal of 2 bases from V and 6 bases from J, the junction contained 3 bases not matched to a gene. PCR was performed using 60 Vbeta and 13 Jbeta primers. Authors' data handling: Later, about 80 million unique TCR beta chains were counted in an analysis, and roughly 10 million of them were shared. Profiling relied on immunoSEQ multiplex PCR, and the TCRdb table lists in-frame clones only, not all of them. V and J calls plus clone size are reproduced from that table; the DNA served to infer D and trimming. This sample has approximately 91,000 clones, with roughly nine tenths found just once.

This chain uses TRBV4-1 with TRBJ2-1; 11 bases are shared with TRBD2. This TCR was recovered from a young man in good health and CMV-seropositive. The specimen was PBMCs. DNA of the CDR3: TGCGCCAGCAGCCAACTAGCGGGAGGTCTCAATGAGCAGTTCTTC. Protein sequence: CASSQLAGGLNEQFF.